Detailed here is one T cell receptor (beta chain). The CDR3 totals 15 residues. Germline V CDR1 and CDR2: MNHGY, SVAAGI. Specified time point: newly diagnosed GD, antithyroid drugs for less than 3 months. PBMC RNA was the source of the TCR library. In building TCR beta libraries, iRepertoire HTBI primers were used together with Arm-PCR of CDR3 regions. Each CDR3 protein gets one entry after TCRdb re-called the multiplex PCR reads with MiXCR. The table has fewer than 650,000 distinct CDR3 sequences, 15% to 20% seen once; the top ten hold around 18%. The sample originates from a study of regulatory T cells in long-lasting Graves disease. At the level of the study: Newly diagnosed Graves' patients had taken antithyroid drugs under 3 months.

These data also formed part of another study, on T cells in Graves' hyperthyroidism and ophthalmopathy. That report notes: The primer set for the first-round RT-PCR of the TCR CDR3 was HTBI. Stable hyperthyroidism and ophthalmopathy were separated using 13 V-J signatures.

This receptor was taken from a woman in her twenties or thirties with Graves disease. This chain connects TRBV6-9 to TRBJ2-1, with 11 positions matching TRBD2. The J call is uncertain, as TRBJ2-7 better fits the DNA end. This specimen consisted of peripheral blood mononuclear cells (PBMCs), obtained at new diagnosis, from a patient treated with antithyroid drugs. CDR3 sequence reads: CASSYSGRVDNEQYF. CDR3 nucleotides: TGTGCCAGCAGCTATAGCGGGAGGGTAGACAATGAGCAGTACTTC.